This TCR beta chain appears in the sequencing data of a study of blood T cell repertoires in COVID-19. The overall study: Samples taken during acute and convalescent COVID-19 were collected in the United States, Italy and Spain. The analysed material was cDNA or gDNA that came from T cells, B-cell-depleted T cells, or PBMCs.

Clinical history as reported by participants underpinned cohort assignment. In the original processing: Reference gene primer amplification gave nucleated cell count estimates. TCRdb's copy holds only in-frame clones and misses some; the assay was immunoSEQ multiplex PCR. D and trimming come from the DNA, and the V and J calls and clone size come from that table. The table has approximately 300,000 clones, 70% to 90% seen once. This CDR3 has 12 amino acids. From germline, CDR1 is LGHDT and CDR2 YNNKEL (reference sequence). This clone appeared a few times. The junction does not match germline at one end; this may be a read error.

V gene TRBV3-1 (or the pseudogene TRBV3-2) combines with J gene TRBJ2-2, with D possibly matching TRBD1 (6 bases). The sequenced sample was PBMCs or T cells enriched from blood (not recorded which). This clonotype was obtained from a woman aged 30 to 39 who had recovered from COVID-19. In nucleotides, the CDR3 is TGTGCCAGCAGCGGGGGCCCCGGAGAGCTGTTTTTT. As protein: CASSGGPGELFF.